These 21 T cell receptor beta chains came from one sample sequenced in a study of Ad26.COV2.S vaccination and SARS-CoV-2 variants. As to treatment: around 19 received Ad26.COV2.S at low or high dose, single or two shots; several received placebo; per-sample allocation not given. On day 63 after the first injection, vaccine and placebo recipients gave samples. Repertoires were generated with immunoSEQ multiplex PCR, while TCRdb's copy carries only in-frame clones and drops some. The table lists hundreds of thousands of clones, around 90% of them singletons. The material sequenced was peripheral blood, taken in a trial of Ad26.COV2.S vaccine versus placebo. Source of these receptors: a person between 18 and 65 years old who received the Ad26.COV2.S COVID-19 vaccine or a placebo.

The chain recombines TRBV3-1 (or the pseudogene TRBV3-2) with TRBJ1-1; no reliable D call. The germline V gene encodes CDR1 LGHDT and CDR2 YNNKEL (reference sequence). The CDR3 extends over 14 amino acids. V lost 4 bases, J lost 1 base, and 10 bases lay in between. The CDR3 coding sequence is TGTGCCAGCAGCCGCCTAGGAACGAACACTGAAGCTTTCTTT. This translates into CASSRLGTNTEAFF.

J is TRBJ1-1 and V is TRBV30, with TRBD1 identical over 9 bases. V shed 7 bases, J shed 0 bases, and the junction held 6 bases outside the gene matches. CDR1 and CDR2 from the germline V gene are GTSNPN and SVGIG (reference sequence). The CDR3 covers 14 residues. CDR3 nucleotide sequence: TGTGCCTCAGACAGGGGGTCCATGAACACTGAAGCTTTCTTT. Protein product: CASDRGSMNTEAFF.

The chain couples TRBV13 to TRBJ1-6; 7 bases match TRBD1. The CDR3 covers 14 residues. Per germline, CDR1 PRHDT and CDR2 FYEKMQ (reference sequence). After removal of 2 bases from V and 11 bases from J, the junction contained 6 bases not matched to a gene. The CDR3, as DNA: TGTGCCAGCAGCTTAAGGGGAGGACAGGCACCCCTCCACTTT. It translates to CASSLRGGQAPLHF.

The V call is TRBV3-1 (or the pseudogene TRBV3-2), the J call TRBJ1-5, with D possibly matching TRBD1 (5 bases). The CDR3 has 15 amino acids. Germline V gene lookup returns CDR1 LGHDT and CDR2 YNNKEL (reference sequence). Trimming removed 1 base at V and 2 bases at J, with 9 bases between. Here the CDR3 DNA reads TGTGCCAGCAGCCAAGGAGGGGTTGGCAATCAGCCCCAGCATTTT. It translates to CASSQGGVGNQPQHF.

The gene calls are TRBV4-2 and TRBJ2-1; 7 bases fit TRBD2. Per the germline V gene, CDR1 is LGHNA and CDR2 is YNFKEQ. This CDR3 is built from 14 residues. V was clipped by 0 bases and J by 7 bases; unmatched bases: 3. DNA for the CDR3: TGTGCCAGCAGCCAAGAGACTAGCTCAAATGAGCAGTTCTTC. Translating gives CASSQETSSNEQFF.

J is TRBJ1-4 and V is TRBV6-1, with a possible D match to TRBD1 (5 bases). This CDR3 region has 15 residues. The germline V gene encodes CDR1 MNHNS and CDR2 SASEGT. V gave up 0 bases and J gave up 11 bases, with 16 bases separating them. DNA of the CDR3: TGTGCCAGCAGTGAAGCGGCGGCAGGGTGGGGGAAACTGTTTTTT. It codes for CASSEAAAGWGKLFF.

V is TRBV29-1 and J is TRBJ2-3; D ambiguous. V was pared by 6 bases and J by 8 bases, with 12 bases between. Germline CDR1 SQVTM, CDR2 ANQGSEA. CDR3 length equals 11 residues. The CDR3: CSVGLMGTQYF. The DNA of the CDR3 is TGCAGCGTGGGTCTTATGGGTACGCAGTATTTT.

The chain couples TRBV5-1 to TRBJ2-7; D is perhaps TRBD1 or TRBD2 (5 bases each). The germline gives CDR1 SGHRS, CDR2 YFSETQ. The CDR3 runs 14 residues. V lost 5 bases and J lost 5, with 17 bases in between. The CDR3 loop is CASRMGVGGNEQYF. The CDR3 nucleotides are TGCGCCAGCAGGATGGGGGTCGGTGGGAACGAGCAGTACTTC. Based on the CDR3 plus reference TRBV5-1 and TRBJ2-7, the full variable domain is KAGVTQTPRYLIKTRGQQVTLSCSPISGHRSVSWYQQTPGQGLQFLFEYFSETQRNKGNFPGRFSGRQFSNSRSEMNVSTLELGDSALYLCASRMGVGGNEQYFGPGTRLTVT.

The chain recombines TRBV29-1 with TRBJ1-1; D not certain. Germline CDR1 SQVTM, CDR2 ANQGSEA. Trimming pared 4 bases from V and 4 bases from J, leaving 13 bases between. The CDR3 is 13 residues long. The CDR3: CSVANQPLTEAFF. CDR3 nucleotide sequence: TGCAGCGTTGCAAATCAACCCCTCACTGAAGCTTTCTTT.

The gene calls are TRBV10-3 and TRBJ2-2; 9 positions match TRBD2. The junction had 8 bases not matched to a gene; V was cut back by 7 bases and J by 5 bases. The CDR3 runs to 15 residues. Germline CDR1 is ENHRY and CDR2 is SYGVKD. The CDR3 nucleotides read TGTGCCATCAAGGCGGGGGGGCCGTCAACCGGGGAGCTGTTTTTT. This sequence encodes CAIKAGGPSTGELFF.

The rearrangement links TRBV28 to TRBJ1-5; no firm D call. V gave up 2 bases and J gave up 1 base, with 15 bases separating them. The CDR3 extends over 17 amino acids. The germline V gene encodes CDR1 MDHEN and CDR2 SYDVKM. Here the CDR3 DNA reads TGTGCCAGCAGTTTAGATATTGGAGTGGGCAGCAATCAGCCCCAGCATTTT. Translated: CASSLDIGVGSNQPQHF.

The V gene is TRBV5-6, the J gene TRBJ1-4; 8 bases align to TRBD1. J was trimmed by 4 bases and V by 2 bases; bases with no gene match: 4. The CDR3 length is 15 residues. Germline-derived CDR1 and CDR2 are SGHDT and YYEEEE. The CDR3 loop is CASSFGQGINEKLFF. CDR3 sequence (DNA): TGTGCCAGCAGCTTTGGACAGGGAATTAATGAAAAACTGTTTTTT.

The chain uses TRBV7-9 and TRBJ1-4; D is perhaps TRBD1 (5 bases). V was cut by 6 bases and J by 8 bases, with 19 bases left in between. The CDR3 has 15 residues. Germline V gene sequence: CDR1 SEHNR, CDR2 FQNEAQ (reference sequence). CDR3 nucleotide sequence: TGTGCCAGCAGTCCCTCGGGGAGGGGAGGAGAAAAACTGTTTTTT. Residues: CASSPSGRGGEKLFF.

The CDR3 bases are TGTGCCAGCAGCCAAGTGGGGACAGGGGGGAGCCTCTTTCAAGAGACCCAGTACTTC. Its protein product is CASSQVGTGGSLFQETQYF. This chain connects TRBV4-2 to TRBJ2-5; 11 bases map to TRBD1. J was trimmed by 2 bases and V by 1 base; bases with no gene match: 12. CDR1 and CDR2 from the germline V gene are LGHNA and YNFKEQ. CDR3 length: 19 amino acids.

The chain uses TRBV19 and TRBJ2-3; 8 bases fit TRBD2. The trim removed 2 bases at V and 0 bases at J, leaving 7 bases unmatched. CDR1 LNHDA and CDR2 SQIVND come from the germline V gene (reference sequence). This CDR3 spans 17 amino acids. This chain's CDR3 is CASSIQTSGPSTDTQYF. As DNA, the CDR3 is TGTGCCAGTAGTATACAAACTAGCGGCCCGAGCACAGATACGCAGTATTTT.

Notes on this clone: In the same sample, other DNA sequences code for this CDR3. V usage is TRBV19 and J usage is TRBJ2-7; TRBD1 agrees at 10 bases. This CDR3 is 14 amino acids long. The trim removed 4 bases at V and 4 bases at J, leaving 4 bases unmatched. Germline values: CDR1 LNHDA, CDR2 SQIVND (reference sequence). In DNA, the CDR3 is TGTGCCAGTAGTACCAGACAGGGGGCATACGAGCAGTACTTC. Its translation: CASSTRQGAYEQYF.

The V and J genes are TRBV4-2 and TRBJ1-5; D call uncertain. This CDR3 spans 18 amino acids. Looked up from germline, CDR1 is LGHNA and CDR2 is YNFKEQ. V shed 3 bases and J shed 4 bases, with 22 bases lying between them. CDR3 bases: TGTGCCAGCAGCCAGCTCACCCCAGGCGGGGTGGGTAATCAGCCCCAGCATTTT. Translated, it gives CASSQLTPGGVGNQPQHF.

This clone was recorded once. This chain links TRBV29-1 with TRBJ2-1; tentative D call: TRBD2 (6 bases). Germline CDR1 is SQVTM and CDR2 is ANQGSEA. Trimming shortened V by 5 bases and J by 9 bases, and 14 bases separated the two germline ends. CDR3 length: 12 amino acids. CDR3 in DNA: TGCAGCGTTTTAGCGCCGCGGGGTGAGCAGTTCTTC. Translation gives CSVLAPRGEQFF.

The chain recombines TRBV7-9 with TRBJ1-1; D is uncertain. This CDR3 spans 13 amino acids. Germline CDR1 is SEHNR and CDR2 is FQNEAQ (reference sequence). The V and J ends lost 1 base and 5 bases respectively, with 8 bases between them. CDR3 amino acids: CASSLGGHTEAFF. CDR3 sequence (DNA): TGTGCCAGCAGCTTAGGAGGGCATACTGAAGCTTTCTTT.

The chain recombines TRBV27 with TRBJ2-7, with a weak D call TRBD2 (6 bases). This CDR3 is 13 amino acids long. The germline CDR1 and CDR2 sequences are MNHEY and SMNVEV (reference sequence). V was pared by 5 bases and J by 3 bases, with 11 bases between. The CDR3 DNA reads as TGTGCCAGCAGTCCGACTAGTAGCTACGAGCAGTACTTC. This encodes CASSPTSSYEQYF.

The rearrangement uses TRBV11-3 and TRBJ2-7; D not resolved. This CDR3 has 13 residues. The V gene's germline CDR1 is SGHNT and CDR2 YENEEA. V was cut by 3 bases and J by 6 bases, with 12 bases left in between. The CDR3 here is CASSFGPSGEQYF. DNA of the CDR3: TGTGCCAGCAGCTTTGGGCCTAGTGGCGAGCAGTACTTC.